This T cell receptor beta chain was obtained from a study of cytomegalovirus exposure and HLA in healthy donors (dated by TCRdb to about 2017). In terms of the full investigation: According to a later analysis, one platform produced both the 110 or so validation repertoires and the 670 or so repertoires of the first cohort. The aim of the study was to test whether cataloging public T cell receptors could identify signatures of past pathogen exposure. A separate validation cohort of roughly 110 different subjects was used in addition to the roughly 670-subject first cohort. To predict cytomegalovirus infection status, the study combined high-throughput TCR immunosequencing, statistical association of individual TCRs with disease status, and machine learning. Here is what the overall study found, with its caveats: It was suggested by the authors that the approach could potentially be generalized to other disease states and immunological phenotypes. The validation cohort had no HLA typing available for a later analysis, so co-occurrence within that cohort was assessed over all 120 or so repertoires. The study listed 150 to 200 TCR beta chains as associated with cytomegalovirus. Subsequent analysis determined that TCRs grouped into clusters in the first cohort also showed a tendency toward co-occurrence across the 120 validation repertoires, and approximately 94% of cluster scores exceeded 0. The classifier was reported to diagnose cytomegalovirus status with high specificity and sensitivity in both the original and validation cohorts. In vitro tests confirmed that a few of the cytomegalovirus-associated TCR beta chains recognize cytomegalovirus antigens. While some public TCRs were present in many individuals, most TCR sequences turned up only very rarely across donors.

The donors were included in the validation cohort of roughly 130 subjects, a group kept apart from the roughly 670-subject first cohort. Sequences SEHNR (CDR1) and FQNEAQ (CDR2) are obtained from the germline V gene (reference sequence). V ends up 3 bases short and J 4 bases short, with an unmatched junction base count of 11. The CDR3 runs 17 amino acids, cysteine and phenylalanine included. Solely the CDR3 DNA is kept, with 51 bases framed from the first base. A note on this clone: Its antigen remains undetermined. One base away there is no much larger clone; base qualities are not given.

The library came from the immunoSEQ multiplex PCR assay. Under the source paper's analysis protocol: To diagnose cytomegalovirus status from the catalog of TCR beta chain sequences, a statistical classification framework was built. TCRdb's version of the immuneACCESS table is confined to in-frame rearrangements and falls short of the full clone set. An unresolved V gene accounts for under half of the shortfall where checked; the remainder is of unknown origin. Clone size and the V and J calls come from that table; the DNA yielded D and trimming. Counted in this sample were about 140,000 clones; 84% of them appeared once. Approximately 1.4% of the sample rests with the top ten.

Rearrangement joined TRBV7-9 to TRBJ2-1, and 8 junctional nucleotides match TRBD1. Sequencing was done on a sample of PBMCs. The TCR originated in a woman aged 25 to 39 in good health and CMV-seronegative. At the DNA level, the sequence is TGTGCCAGCAGCTTCTTCGGACAGGGAAGTGGGTACAATGAGCAGTTCTTC. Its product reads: CASSFFGQGSGYNEQFF.